This is a list of T cell receptor beta chains from one sample in a study of T cells and Merkel cell carcinoma outcomes. Here immunoSEQ multiplex PCR was the method, and the copy in TCRdb shows in-frame clones only, minus some. The profile covers 13,000 to 15,000 clones, with roughly 90% appearing a single time and more than 1.5% taken by the ten largest. Source material: tumor tissue from Merkel cell carcinoma. The source of these receptors is a human donor with Merkel cell carcinoma. The CDR3 runs from the conserved cysteine through the conserved F or W. The D gene is left open where the match is weak. Rows may omit the clone size; those that give it use once, few, many or a size class.

TRBJ2-6 NA TRBV4-3 NA TGCGCCAGCAGCCAAGGAACCTCTGGGGCCAACGTCCTGACTTTC CASSQGTSGANVLTF
TRBJ2-7 NA TRBV6-1 NA TGTGCCAGCAGTGCCGGTCCCGATGGCTACGAGCAGTACTTC CASSAGPDGYEQYF
TRBJ2-7 NA TRBV9 NA TGTGCCAGCAGCGTCGAAACTAGGACCGAGCAGTACTTC CASSVETRTEQYF
TRBJ1-1 NA TRBV6-6 NA TGTGCCAGCAGTTACTCGCAGCCCGAAGCTTTCTTT CASSYSQPEAFF
TRBJ1-4 TRBD1 TRBV30 NA TGTGCCTGGAGGGGACAGGTTCCTGGTGAAAAACTGTTTTTT CAWRGQVPGEKLFF
TRBJ2-5 TRBD1 TRBV7-2 NA TGTGCCAGCAGCCTTCGACAGGGGGCAACCCAGTACTTC CASSLRQGATQYF
TRBJ1-1 NA TRBV5-1 NA TGCGCCAGCAGCTTCCAGGGGCAAAACACTGAAGCTTTCTTT CASSFQGQNTEAFF
TRBJ1-5 TRBD1 TRBV18 NA TGTGCCAGCTCAGAGAGTGCAGGGGGGCCCCAGCATTTT CASSESAGGPQHF
TRBJ2-7 NA TRBV28 NA TGTGCCAGCAGCGGGAGCTCCTACGAGCAGTACTTC CASSGSSYEQYF
TRBJ2-7 TRBD2 TRBV18 NA TGTGCCAGCTCGGGGACTAGCGATTCCTACGAGCAGTACTTC CASSGTSDSYEQYF
TRBJ2-2 NA TRBV29-1 NA TGCAGCATTGACAGGCACAACACCGGGGAGCTGTTTTTT CSIDRHNTGELFF
TRBJ2-2 NA TRBV27 NA TGTGCCAGCAGGGCGGTAGGGCCGAACACCGGGGAGCTGTTTTTT CASRAVGPNTGELFF
TRBJ2-3 TRBD2 TRBV6-1 NA TGTGCCAGCACCCGAGCGGGAGCGACAGATACGCAGTATTTT CASTRAGATDTQYF
TRBJ2-5 TRBD2 TRBV9 NA TGTGCCAGCAGCGCCTTCCTCTTAGCGGGGCAAGAGACCCAGTACTTC CASSAFLLAGQETQYF
TRBJ1-1 NA TRBV7-2 NA TGTGCCAGCCTCTTGAGCCTGAACACTGAAGCTTTCTTT CASLLSLNTEAFF
TRBJ1-1 TRBD1 TRBV18 NA TGTGCCAGCTCATCGTTCCAGGGGGCCGGGACTGAAGCTTTCTTT CASSSFQGAGTEAFF
TRBJ2-7 NA TRBV4-3 NA TGCGCCAGCAGCCAAGATGCGGGATACGAGCAGTACTTC CASSQDAGYEQYF
TRBJ2-1 NA TRBV15 NA TGTGCCACCAGCAGAGGCAGCGGGCGCAGCGATGAGCAGTTCTTC CATSRGSGRSDEQFF
TRBJ2-5 TRBD2 TRBV2 NA TGTGCCAGCAATATAATCCCTAGCGGGGGTGAGACCCAGTACTTC CASNIIPSGGETQYF
TRBJ2-1 NA TRBV10-3 NA TGTGCCATCAGTAAACCTCCAGTCTACAATGAGCAGTTCTTC CAISKPPVYNEQFF
TRBJ1-3 NA TRBV9 NA TGTGCCAGCAGCGTAGGGGCGTGGAGTGCTGGAAACACCATATATTTT CASSVGAWSAGNTIYF
TRBJ1-2 NA TRBV5-4 NA TGTGCCAGCAGCTCGAGAAGAGCTCCTGAGTATGGCTACACCTTT CASSSRRAPEYGYTF
TRBJ2-3 NA TRBV5-5 NA TGTGTCAGCAGCTCCCCCGGGATTACCACAGATACGCAGTATTTT CVSSSPGITTDTQYF
TRBJ1-2 NA TRBV29-1 NA TGCAGCGTGGTTCTAGCTCCGGGGAACTATGGCTACATCTTC CSVVLAPGNYGYIF
TRBJ1-1 NA TRBV7-2 NA TGTGCCAGCAGCTTAAGGGGGGGATACACTGAAGCTTTCTTT CASSLRGGYTEAFF
TRBJ2-5 NA TRBV18 NA TGTGCCAGCTCGCCAATTCCAGGGGATCAAGAGACCCAGTACTTC CASSPIPGDQETQYF
TRBJ2-6 NA TRBV4-2 NA TGTGCCAGCAGCCAAGATTTTACAGAGGACAACGTCCTGACTTTC CASSQDFTEDNVLTF
TRBJ1-3 TRBD1 TRBV7-2 NA TGTGCCAGCAGCTTTAGACAGGGGAGCTCTGGAAACACCATATATTTT CASSFRQGSSGNTIYF
TRBJ1-1 NA TRBV5-1 NA TGCGCCAGCAAGGGGATCCCGAACACTGAAGCTTTCTTT CASKGIPNTEAFF
TRBJ2-5 TRBD2 TRBV4-3 NA TGCGCCAGCAGCCAAAGACTAGCGGGGAACGTTTTTGCGTGGGAGACCCAGTACTTC CASSQRLAGNVFAWETQYF
TRBJ1-5 NA TRBV18 NA TGTGCCAGCTCACCATCCGCTTATAGCAATCAGCCCCAGCATTTT CASSPSAYSNQPQHF
TRBJ1-2 TRBD1 TRBV18 NA TGTGCCAGCTCCCCCGGACAGGCATATGGCTACACCTTC CASSPGQAYGYTF
TRBJ1-6 TRBD1 TRBV7-9 once TGTGCCAGCAGCTTAGACAGGGGGGGTTCACCCCTCCACTTT CASSLDRGGSPLHF
TRBJ2-3 NA TRBV11-3 NA TGTGCCAGCAGCTTAGGAACCTCTTCAGATACGCAGTATTTT CASSLGTSSDTQYF
TRBJ1-2 NA TRBV30 NA TGTGCCTGGAGTGTCGCTGATAACTATGGCTACACCTTC CAWSVADNYGYTF
TRBJ2-1 TRBD2 TRBV30 NA TGTGCCTGGAGGTGGGGCGGGAGTGAGCAGTTCTTC CAWRWGGSEQFF
TRBJ1-2 NA TRBV30 NA TGTGCCTGGAGTGTACTCCGGGGCTACACCTTC CAWSVLRGYTF
TRBJ2-7 NA TRBV5-1 once TGCGCCAGCAGTAGGCTTCAGGACAGCTCCTACGAGCAGTACTTC CASSRLQDSSYEQYF
TRBJ2-7 NA TRBV6-5 NA TGTGCCAGCAGTTACTCGTTACCGGGGGCGGGCTACGAGCAGTACTTC CASSYSLPGAGYEQYF
TRBJ1-5 NA TRBV6-6 NA TGTGCCAGCAGTTACGGGCCAGGAGGGAATCAGCCCCAGCATTTT CASSYGPGGNQPQHF
TRBJ1-3 NA TRBV30 NA TGTGCCTGGAGTTCGGCGAGAAACACCATATATTTT CAWSSARNTIYF
TRBJ2-2 TRBD2 TRBV4-3 NA TGCGCCAGCAGCCAAGGGGAGGGAGCGGGCGGGGAGCTGTTTTTT CASSQGEGAGGELFF
TRBJ2-7 NA TRBV20-1 NA TGCAGTGCTAGCGCGAGCGACGAGCAGTACTTC CSASASDEQYF
TRBJ2-1 TRBD2 TRBV7-3 NA TGTGCCAGCAGCTTTAGAGCGGGGATAATAAATGAGCAGTTCTTC CASSFRAGIINEQFF
TRBJ1-1 NA TRBV7-6 NA TGTGCCAGCAGCTTACTCCCCCCGGTTGCTCTCGGGGGAGCTTTCTTT CASSLLPPVALGGAFF
TRBJ1-2 NA TRBV20-1 once TGCAGTGCTAGATCGGTCTATGGCTACACCTTC CSARSVYGYTF
TRBJ2-3 NA TRBV2 once TGTGCCAGCAGGGATGGGGATACGCAGTATTTT CASRDGDTQYF
TRBJ2-5 NA TRBV11-2 NA TGTGCCAGCAGCCGCCCGGGCCGGGCTCAAGAGACCCAGTACTTC CASSRPGRAQETQYF
TRBJ1-2 NA TRBV11-2 NA TGTGCCAGCAGCTTCGTGCGAGGCTATGGCTACACCTTC CASSFVRGYGYTF
TRBJ1-2 NA TRBV6-5 NA TGTGCCAGCAGTTCGCCGGGGGGGGATGGCTACACCTTC CASSSPGGDGYTF
TRBJ2-5 TRBD2 TRBV2 NA TGTGCCAGCAGTGGGACTAGCGGACAAGAGACCCAGTACTTC CASSGTSGQETQYF
TRBJ2-7 TRBD1 TRBV28 once TGTGCCAGCAGTGCAACAGGGGGGAGATCCTACGAGCAGTACTTC CASSATGGRSYEQYF
TRBJ2-1 TRBD2 TRBV5-5 NA TGTGCCAGCAGCTTGGTCCTAGCGGGGGGGCTCAATGAGCAGTTCTTC CASSLVLAGGLNEQFF
TRBJ2-4 NA TRBV5-1 NA TGCGCCAGCAACTTTACGGTCAACGGGGACATTCAGTACTTC CASNFTVNGDIQYF